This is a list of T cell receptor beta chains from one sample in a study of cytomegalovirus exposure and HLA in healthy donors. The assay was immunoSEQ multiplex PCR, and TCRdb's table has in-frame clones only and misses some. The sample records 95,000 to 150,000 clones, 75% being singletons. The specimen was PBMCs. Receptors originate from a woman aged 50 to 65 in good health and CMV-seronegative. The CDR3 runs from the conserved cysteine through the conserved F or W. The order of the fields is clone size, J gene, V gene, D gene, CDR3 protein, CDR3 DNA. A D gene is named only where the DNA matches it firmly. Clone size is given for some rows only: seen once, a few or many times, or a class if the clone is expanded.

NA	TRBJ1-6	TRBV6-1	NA	CASSERQGLGSPLHF	TGTGCCAGCAGTGAAAGGCAGGGATTAGGGTCACCCCTCCACTTT
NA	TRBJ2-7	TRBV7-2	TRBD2	CASSTGRGYEQYF	TGTGCCAGCAGCACGGGGAGGGGCTACGAGCAGTACTTC
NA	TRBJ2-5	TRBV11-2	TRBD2	CASSLGLAGETQYF	TGTGCCAGCAGCTTGGGACTAGCGGGAGAGACCCAGTACTTC
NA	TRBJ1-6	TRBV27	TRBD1	CASRFGTGLSSPLHF	TGTGCCAGCAGATTCGGGACAGGGCTTAGTTCACCCCTCCACTTT
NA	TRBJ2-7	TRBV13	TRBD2	CASSPNLAGEHEQYF	TGTGCCAGCAGCCCGAATCTGGCGGGAGAGCACGAGCAGTACTTC
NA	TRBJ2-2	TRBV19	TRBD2	CASSIQLAGGPTGELFF	TGTGCCAGTAGTATACAACTAGCGGGAGGACCCACCGGGGAGCTGTTTTTT
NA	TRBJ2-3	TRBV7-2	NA	CASSLGGMDTQYF	TGTGCCAGCAGCTTAGGAGGGATGGATACGCAGTATTTT
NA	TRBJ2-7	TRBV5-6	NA	CASSLGSGDSYEQYF	TGTGCCAGCAGCTTGGGTTCCGGGGACTCCTACGAGCAGTACTTC
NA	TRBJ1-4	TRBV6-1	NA	CASRQDRGNEKLFF	TGTGCCAGCAGGCAGGACAGAGGGAATGAAAAACTGTTTTTT
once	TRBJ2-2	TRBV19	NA	CASSPGAGELFF	TGTGCCAGTAGTCCGGGAGCCGGGGAGCTGTTTTTT
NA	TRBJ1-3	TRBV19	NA	CASSGTNSGNTIYF	TGTGCCAGTAGCGGGACTAACTCTGGAAACACCATATATTTT
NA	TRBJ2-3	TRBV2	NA	CASGRDTQYF	TGTGCCAGCGGGAGGGATACGCAGTATTTT
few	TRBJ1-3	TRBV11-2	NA	CASSFRGRSGNTIYF	TGTGCCAGCAGCTTCAGGGGCCGTTCTGGAAACACCATATATTTT
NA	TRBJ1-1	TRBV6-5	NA	CASSSWQDTEAFF	TGTGCCAGCAGTTCATGGCAGGACACTGAAGCTTTCTTT
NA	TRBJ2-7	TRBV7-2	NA	CASSPGGYEQYF	TGTGCCAGCAGCCCCGGAGGGTACGAGCAGTACTTC
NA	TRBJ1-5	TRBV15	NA	CATSRDQGQPQHF	TGTGCCACCAGCAGAGATCAGGGTCAGCCCCAGCATTTT
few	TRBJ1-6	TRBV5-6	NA	CASSSLPDILDSPLHF	TGTGCCAGCAGTTCTCTACCAGACATCCTCGATTCACCCCTCCACTTT
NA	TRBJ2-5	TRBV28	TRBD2	CASMSSGSPRQETQYF	TGTGCCAGCATGTCTAGCGGGAGCCCTCGCCAAGAGACCCAGTACTTC
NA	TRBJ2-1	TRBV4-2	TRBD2	CASSQEGGLAGVEQFF	TGTGCCAGCAGCCAAGAAGGGGGACTAGCGGGAGTTGAGCAGTTCTTC
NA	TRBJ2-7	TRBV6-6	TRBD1	CASSPRTGGASEQYF	TGTGCCAGCAGTCCGCGGACAGGGGGCGCGTCCGAGCAGTACTTC
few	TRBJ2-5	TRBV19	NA	CASSIGGSPQETQYF	TGTGCCAGTAGTATAGGAGGCAGTCCCCAAGAGACCCAGTACTTC
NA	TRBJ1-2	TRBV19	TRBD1	CASSLRQGNYGYTF	TGTGCCAGTAGCCTAAGACAGGGAAACTATGGCTACACCTTC
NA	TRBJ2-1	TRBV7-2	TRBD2	CASSLAGAGTSYNEQFF	TGTGCCAGCAGCTTAGCTGGAGCGGGAACATCCTACAATGAGCAGTTCTTC
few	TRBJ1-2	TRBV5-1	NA	CASSRDDGGYTF	TGCGCCAGCAGCCGAGACGACGGGGGCTACACCTTC
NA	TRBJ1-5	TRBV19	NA	CASKWGLGDQPQHF	TGTGCCAGTAAATGGGGCTTAGGTGATCAGCCCCAGCATTTT
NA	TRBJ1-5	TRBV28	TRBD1	CASSTQGEGNQPQHF	TGTGCCAGCAGCACACAGGGGGAAGGCAATCAGCCCCAGCATTTT
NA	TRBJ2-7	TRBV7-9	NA	CASSLALGEEQYF	TGTGCCAGCAGCTTAGCGCTAGGGGAAGAGCAGTACTTC
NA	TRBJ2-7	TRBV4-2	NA	CASSQEWGVGLANYEQYF	TGTGCCAGCAGCCAAGAATGGGGGGTGGGGCTAGCGAACTACGAGCAGTACTTC
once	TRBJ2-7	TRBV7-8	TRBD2	CASSLVLAGAEQYF	TGTGCCAGCAGCTTAGTGCTAGCGGGAGCCGAGCAGTACTTC
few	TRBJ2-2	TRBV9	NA	CASSVGATLAGGLFF	TGTGCCAGCAGCGTAGGGGCTACTCTCGCGGGTGGGCTGTTTTTT
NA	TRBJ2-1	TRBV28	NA	CASSAPRLPSYNEQFF	TGTGCCAGCAGTGCCCCTAGACTGCCGTCCTACAATGAGCAGTTCTTC
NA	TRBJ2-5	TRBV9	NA	CASSGPGETQYF	TGTGCCAGCAGCGGGCCGGGAGAGACCCAGTACTTC
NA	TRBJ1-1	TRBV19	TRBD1	CASKRQGAGNTEAFF	TGTGCCAGTAAAAGACAGGGGGCGGGAAATACTGAAGCTTTCTTT
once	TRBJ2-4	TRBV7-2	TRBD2	CASSPVAGGTKNIQYF	TGTGCCAGCAGCCCAGTAGCGGGAGGTACCAAAAACATTCAGTACTTC
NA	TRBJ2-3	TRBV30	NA	CAWTSSGRGDTQYF	TGTGCCTGGACCTCGTCCGGGAGAGGAGATACGCAGTATTTT
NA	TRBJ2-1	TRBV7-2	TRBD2	CASSLAGSGRRGYNEQFF	TGTGCCAGCAGCTTAGCGGGAAGCGGGAGGAGGGGATACAATGAGCAGTTCTTC
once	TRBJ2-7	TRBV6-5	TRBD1	CASRAGQGAYEQYF	TGTGCCAGCAGAGCCGGACAGGGAGCCTACGAGCAGTACTTC
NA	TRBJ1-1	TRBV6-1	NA	CASSELWGGNTEAFF	TGTGCCAGCAGTGAACTGTGGGGAGGGAACACTGAAGCTTTCTTT
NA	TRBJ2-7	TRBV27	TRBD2	CASTLAGGSYEQYF	TGTGCCAGCACCCTAGCGGGTGGCTCCTACGAGCAGTACTTC
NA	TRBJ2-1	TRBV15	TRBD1	CATADRVGAAYNEQFF	TGTGCCACCGCTGACAGGGTAGGGGCGGCCTACAATGAGCAGTTCTTC
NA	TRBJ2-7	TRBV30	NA	CAWSVSAYEQYF	TGTGCCTGGAGTGTCTCCGCCTACGAGCAGTACTTC